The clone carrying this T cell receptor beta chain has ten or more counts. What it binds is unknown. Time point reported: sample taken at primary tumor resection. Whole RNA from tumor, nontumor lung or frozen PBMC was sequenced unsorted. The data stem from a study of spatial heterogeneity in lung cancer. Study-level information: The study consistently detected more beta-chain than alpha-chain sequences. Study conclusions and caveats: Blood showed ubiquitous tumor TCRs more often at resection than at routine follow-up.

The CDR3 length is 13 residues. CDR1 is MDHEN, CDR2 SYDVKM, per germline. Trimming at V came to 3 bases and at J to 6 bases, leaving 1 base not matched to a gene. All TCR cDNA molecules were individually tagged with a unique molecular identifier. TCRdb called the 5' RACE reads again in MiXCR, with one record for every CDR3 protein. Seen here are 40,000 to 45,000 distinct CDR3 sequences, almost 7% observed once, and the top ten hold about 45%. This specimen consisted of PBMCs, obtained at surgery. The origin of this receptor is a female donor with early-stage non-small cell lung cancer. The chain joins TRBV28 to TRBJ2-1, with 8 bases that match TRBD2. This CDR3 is CASSFSGVNEQFF. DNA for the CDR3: TGTGCCAGCAGTTTTAGCGGGGTCAATGAGCAGTTCTTC.